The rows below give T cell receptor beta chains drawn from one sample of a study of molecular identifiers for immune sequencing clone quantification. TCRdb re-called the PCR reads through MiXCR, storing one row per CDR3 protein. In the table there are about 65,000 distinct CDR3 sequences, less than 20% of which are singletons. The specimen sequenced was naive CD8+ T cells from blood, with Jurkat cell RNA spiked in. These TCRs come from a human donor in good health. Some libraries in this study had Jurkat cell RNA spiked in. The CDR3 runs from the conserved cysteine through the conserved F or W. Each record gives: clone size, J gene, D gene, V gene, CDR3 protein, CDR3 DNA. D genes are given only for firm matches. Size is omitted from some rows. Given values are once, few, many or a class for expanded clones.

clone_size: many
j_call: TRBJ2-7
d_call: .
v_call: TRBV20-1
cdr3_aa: CSARSRDRTYEQYF
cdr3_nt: TGCAGTGCTAGATCGCGGGACAGAACCTACGAGCAGTACTTC

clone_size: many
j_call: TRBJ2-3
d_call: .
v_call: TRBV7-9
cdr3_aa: CASSPPSFYADTQYF
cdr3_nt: TGTGCCAGCAGCCCACCTAGCTTTTACGCAGATACGCAGTATTTT

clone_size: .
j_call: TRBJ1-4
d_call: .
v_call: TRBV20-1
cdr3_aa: CSANVYGGRTNEKLFF
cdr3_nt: TGCAGTGCTAACGTTTATGGGGGGCGGACTAATGAAAAACTGTTTTTT

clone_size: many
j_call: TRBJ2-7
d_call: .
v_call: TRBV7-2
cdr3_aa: CASSPQTGLLSYEQYF
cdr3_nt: TGTGCCAGCAGCCCTCAAACAGGGCTCCTTTCCTACGAGCAGTACTTC

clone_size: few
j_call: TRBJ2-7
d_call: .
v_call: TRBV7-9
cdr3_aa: CASSLGRDTSYEQYF
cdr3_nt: TGTGCCAGCAGCTTAGGACGGGACACTTCCTACGAGCAGTACTTC

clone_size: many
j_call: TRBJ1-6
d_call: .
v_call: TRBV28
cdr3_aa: CASSGGYNSPLHF
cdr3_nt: TGTGCCAGCTCGGGCGGATATAATTCACCCCTCCACTTT

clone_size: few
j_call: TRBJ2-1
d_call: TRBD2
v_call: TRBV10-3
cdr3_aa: CAIRGLAGAFDNEQFF
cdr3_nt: TGTGCCATCAGGGGACTAGCGGGAGCGTTCGACAATGAGCAGTTCTTC

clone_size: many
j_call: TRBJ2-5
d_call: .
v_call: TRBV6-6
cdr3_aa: CASSYSGGRFQETQYF
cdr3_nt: TGTGCCAGCAGTTACTCGGGGGGTCGTTTTCAAGAGACCCAGTACTTC

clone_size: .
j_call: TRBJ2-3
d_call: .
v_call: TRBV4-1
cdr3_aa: CASGAEPGLARTDTQYF
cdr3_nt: TGCGCCAGCGGCGCCGAGCCGGGGCTAGCACGCACAGATACGCAGTATTTT

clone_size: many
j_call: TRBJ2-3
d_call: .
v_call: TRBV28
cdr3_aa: CASSGISGPPGGTDTQYF
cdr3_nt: TGTGCCAGCAGTGGAATCAGCGGGCCCCCCGGGGGCACAGATACGCAGTATTTT

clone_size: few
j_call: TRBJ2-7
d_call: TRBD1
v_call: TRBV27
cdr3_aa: CASSLSATGFYEQYF
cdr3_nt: TGTGCCAGCAGTTTATCGGCGACAGGGTTTTACGAGCAGTACTTC

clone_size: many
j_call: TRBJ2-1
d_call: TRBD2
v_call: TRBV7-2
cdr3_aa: CASSLAAGLAGGSYNEQFF
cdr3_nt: TGTGCCAGCAGCTTAGCGGCGGGACTAGCGGGAGGATCCTACAATGAGCAGTTCTTC

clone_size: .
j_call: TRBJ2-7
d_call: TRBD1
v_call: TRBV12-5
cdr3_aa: CASGYRDRNSYEQYF
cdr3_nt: TGTGCTAGTGGTTACCGGGACAGAAACTCCTACGAGCAGTACTTC

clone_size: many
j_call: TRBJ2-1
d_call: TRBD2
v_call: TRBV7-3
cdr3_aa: CASSSTSGNADEQFF
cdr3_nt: TGTGCCAGCAGCTCAACTAGCGGGAACGCGGATGAGCAGTTCTTC

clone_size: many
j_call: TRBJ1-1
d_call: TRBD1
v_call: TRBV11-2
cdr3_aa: CASSPLQGADTEAFF
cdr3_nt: TGTGCCAGCAGCCCGTTACAGGGGGCGGACACTGAAGCTTTCTTT

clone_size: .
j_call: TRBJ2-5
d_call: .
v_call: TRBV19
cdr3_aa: CASSIGAGQETQYF
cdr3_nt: TGTGCCAGTAGTATAGGAGCGGGTCAAGAGACCCAGTACTTC

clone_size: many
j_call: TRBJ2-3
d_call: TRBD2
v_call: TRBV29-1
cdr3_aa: CSVVPSAGGTDTQYF
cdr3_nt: TGCAGCGTTGTCCCCTCGGCGGGGGGCACAGATACGCAGTATTTT

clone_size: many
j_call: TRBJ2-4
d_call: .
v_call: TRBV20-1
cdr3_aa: CSARGGASAVRTKNIQYF
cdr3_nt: TGCAGTGCTAGAGGAGGGGCCAGTGCGGTCCGAACCAAAAACATTCAGTACTTC

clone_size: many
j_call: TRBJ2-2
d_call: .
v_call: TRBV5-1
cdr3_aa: CASSLFEAPTGLNTGELFF
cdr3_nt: TGCGCCAGCAGCTTATTTGAGGCGCCAACAGGGTTGAACACCGGGGAGCTGTTTTTT

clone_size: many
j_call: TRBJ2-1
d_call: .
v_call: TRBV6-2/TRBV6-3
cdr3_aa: CASSYSDASWGNEQFF
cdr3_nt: TGTGCCAGCAGTTACTCCGACGCGTCGTGGGGAAATGAGCAGTTCTTC

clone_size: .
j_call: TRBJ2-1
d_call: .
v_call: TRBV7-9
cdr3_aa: CASTVVLPSSDEQFF
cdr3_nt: TGTGCCAGCACCGTAGTTCTCCCAAGTAGCGATGAGCAGTTCTTC

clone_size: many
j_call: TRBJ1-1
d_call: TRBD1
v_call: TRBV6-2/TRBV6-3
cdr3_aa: CASSYVGQSTEAFF
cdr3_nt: TGTGCCAGCAGTTACGTGGGACAGAGCACTGAAGCTTTCTTT

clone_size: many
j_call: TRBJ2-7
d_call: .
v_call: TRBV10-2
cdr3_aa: CASSVWTVYEQYF
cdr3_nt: TGCGCCAGCAGTGTTTGGACTGTATACGAGCAGTACTTC

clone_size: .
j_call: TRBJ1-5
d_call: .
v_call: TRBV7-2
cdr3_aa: CASSLRLQPQHF
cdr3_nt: TGTGCCAGCAGCTTACGCCTGCAGCCCCAGCATTTT

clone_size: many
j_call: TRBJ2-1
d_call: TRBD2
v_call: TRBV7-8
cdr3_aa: CASSLGGGFSAAYNEQFF
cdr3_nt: TGTGCCAGCAGCTTAGGGGGGGGGTTTTCGGCGGCCTACAATGAGCAGTTCTTC

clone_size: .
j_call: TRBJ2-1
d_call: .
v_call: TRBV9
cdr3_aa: CASSLAGDNEQFF
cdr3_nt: TGTGCCAGCAGCCTCGCGGGTGACAATGAGCAGTTCTTC

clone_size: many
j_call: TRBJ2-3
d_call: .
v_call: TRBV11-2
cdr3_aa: CASSSSRDTQYF
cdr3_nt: TGTGCCAGCAGCTCGAGTAGAGATACGCAGTATTTT

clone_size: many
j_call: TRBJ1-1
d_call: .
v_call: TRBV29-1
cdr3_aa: CSFRAGAHFFF
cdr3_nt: TGCAGCTTCCGCGCGGGCGCGCACTTTTTTTTT

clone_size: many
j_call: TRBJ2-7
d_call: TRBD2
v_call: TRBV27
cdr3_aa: CASQPRLAGENSYEQYF
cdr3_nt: TGTGCCAGCCAACCACGACTAGCGGGAGAAAACTCCTACGAGCAGTACTTC

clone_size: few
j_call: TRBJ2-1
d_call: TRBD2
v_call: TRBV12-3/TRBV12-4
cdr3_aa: CACSWGGAGTSTNEQLF
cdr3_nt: TGTGCCTGCAGTTGGGGGGGGGCCGGGACTAGCACGAATGAGCAGCTCTTC

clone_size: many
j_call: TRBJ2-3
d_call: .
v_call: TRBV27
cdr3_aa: CASSLVLRDTQYF
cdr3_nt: TGTGCCAGCAGTTTAGTTCTCCGGGATACGCAGTATTTT

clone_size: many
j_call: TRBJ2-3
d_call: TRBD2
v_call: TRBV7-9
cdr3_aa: CASSALAASTDTQYF
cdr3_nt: TGTGCCAGCAGCGCTCTAGCGGCCTCCACAGATACGCAGTATTTT

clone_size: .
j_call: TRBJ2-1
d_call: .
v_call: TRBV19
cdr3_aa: CASSMVWDEQLF
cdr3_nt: TGTGCCAGTAGTATGGTGTGGGATGAGCAGCTCTTC

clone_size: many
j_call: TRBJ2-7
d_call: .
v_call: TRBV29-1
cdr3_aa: CSVEAGELGEQYF
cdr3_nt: TGCAGCGTTGAAGCAGGGGAGTTGGGCGAGCAGTACTTC

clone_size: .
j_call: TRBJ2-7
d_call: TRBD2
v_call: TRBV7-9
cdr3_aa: CANSSGTSGRGIYEQYF
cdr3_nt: TGTGCCAACAGCTCGGGGACTAGCGGGAGAGGGATCTACGAGCAGTACTTC

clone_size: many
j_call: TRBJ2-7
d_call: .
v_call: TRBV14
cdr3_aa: CASSQEPRRLGGSYEQYF
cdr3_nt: TGTGCCAGCAGCCAAGAGCCGAGGCGACTAGGGGGTTCCTACGAGCAGTACTTC

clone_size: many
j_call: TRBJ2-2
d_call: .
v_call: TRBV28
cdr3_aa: CASSSFIDRFSAGELFF
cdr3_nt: TGTGCCAGCAGTTCCTTTATCGACAGGTTTAGCGCCGGGGAGCTGTTTTTT

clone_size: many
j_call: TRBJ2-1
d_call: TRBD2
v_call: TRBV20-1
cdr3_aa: CSAERVTSGRNEQFF
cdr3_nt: TGCAGTGCGGAGAGGGTCACTAGCGGGAGGAATGAGCAGTTCTTC

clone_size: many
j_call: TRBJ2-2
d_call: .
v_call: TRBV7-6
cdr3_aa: CASSPAPAPNTGELFF
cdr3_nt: TGTGCCAGCAGCCCGGCCCCCGCTCCGAACACCGGGGAGCTGTTTTTT

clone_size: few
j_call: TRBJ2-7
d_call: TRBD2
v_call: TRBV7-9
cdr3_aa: CASSSTGLSLYEQYF
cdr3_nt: TGTGCCAGCAGCTCCACGGGACTATCCCTCTACGAGCAGTACTTC

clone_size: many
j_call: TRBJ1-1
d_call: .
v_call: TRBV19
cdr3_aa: CASSWSRFTMNTEAFF
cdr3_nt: TGTGCCAGTAGTTGGTCACGATTTACCATGAACACTGAAGCTTTCTTT

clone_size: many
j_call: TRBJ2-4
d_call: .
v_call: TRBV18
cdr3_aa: CASSPPSGAKNIQYF
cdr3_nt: TGTGCCAGCTCACCACCCAGCGGAGCCAAAAACATTCAGTACTTC

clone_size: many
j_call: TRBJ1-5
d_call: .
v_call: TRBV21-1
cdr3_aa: CASSKPFTGSSNQPQHF
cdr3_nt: TGTGCCAGCAGCAAGCCGTTTACTGGGTCGAGCAATCAGCCCCAGCATTTT

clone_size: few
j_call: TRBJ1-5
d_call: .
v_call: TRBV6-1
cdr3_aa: CASSEERFFINQPQHF
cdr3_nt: TGTGCCAGCAGTGAAGAGCGGTTTTTCATCAATCAGCCCCAGCATTTT